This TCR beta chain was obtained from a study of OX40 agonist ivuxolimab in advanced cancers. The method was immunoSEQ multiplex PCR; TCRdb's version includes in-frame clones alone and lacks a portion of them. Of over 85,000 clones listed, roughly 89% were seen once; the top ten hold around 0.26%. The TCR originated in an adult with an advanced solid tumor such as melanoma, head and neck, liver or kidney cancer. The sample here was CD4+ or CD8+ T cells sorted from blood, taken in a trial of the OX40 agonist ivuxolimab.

In nucleotides, the CDR3 is TGTGCCAGCAGCTTAGGTGGGAAGACAGATACGCAGTATTTT. Residues: CASSLGGKTDTQYF. V is TRBV7-2 and J is TRBJ2-3, with D unclear. Trimming removed 1 base at V and 3 bases at J, with 8 bases between. CDR1 is SGHTA, CDR2 FQGNSA, per germline. The CDR3 spans 14 residues.